These T cell receptor beta chains were read from a single sample in a study of blood T cell repertoires in COVID-19. The data were produced by immunoSEQ multiplex PCR, yet TCRdb's version contains in-frame clones alone and is incomplete. This table holds roughly 260,000 clones, about nine tenths found once. The sample comprised PBMCs or T cells enriched from blood (not recorded which). Receptor source: a woman in her twenties or thirties with acute COVID-19. Each CDR3 is given with its conserved first and last residue. D genes are given only for firm matches. The size of a clone is reported for some rows only, either as once, few or many, or as a class for expanded clones.

v_gene	j_gene	abundance	d_gene	len	CDR3aa	CDR3nt
TRBV5-8	TRBJ2-2	NA	NA	14	CASSSIRFTGELFF	TGTGCCAGCAGTTCTATCAGGTTCACCGGGGAGCTGTTTTTT
TRBV29-1	TRBJ1-3	NA	NA	14	CSVESAGAENTIYF	TGCAGCGTTGAAAGTGCGGGGGCGGAAAACACCATATATTTT
TRBV4-3	TRBJ2-1	NA	TRBD2	17	CASSQDGAGGFFNEQFF	TGCGCCAGCAGCCAAGATGGTGCGGGGGGATTCTTCAATGAGCAGTTCTTC
TRBV27	TRBJ1-6	NA	NA	13	CASSVMGQSPLHF	TGTGCCAGCAGTGTTATGGGGCAATCACCCCTCCACTTT
TRBV4-3	TRBJ1-3	NA	NA	15	CASSQAPVSGNTIYF	TGCGCCAGCAGCCAAGCCCCAGTCTCTGGAAACACCATATATTTT
TRBV5-1	TRBJ2-5	NA	NA	15	CASSLAGREGETQYF	TGCGCCAGCAGCTTGGCCGGCAGGGAAGGAGAGACCCAGTACTTC
TRBV19	TRBJ1-1	NA	TRBD1	14	CASKDRGLNTEAFF	TGTGCCAGTAAGGACAGGGGACTAAACACTGAAGCTTTCTTT
TRBV2	TRBJ1-2	once	NA	15	CASSGQTGANYGYTF	TGTGCCAGCAGTGGTCAGACAGGTGCTAACTATGGCTACACCTTC
TRBV2	TRBJ2-3	NA	NA	15	CASRIGLGETDTQYF	TGTGCCAGCCGCATAGGGCTAGGGGAAACAGATACGCAGTATTTT
TRBV5-1	TRBJ2-7	NA	NA	13	CASSERRAYEQYF	TGCGCCAGCAGCGAAAGACGGGCCTACGAGCAGTACTTC
TRBV5-8	TRBJ1-1	NA	NA	13	CASSIDRNTEAFF	TGTGCCAGCAGCATAGACAGGAACACTGAAGCTTTCTTT
TRBV7-9	TRBJ1-5	NA	NA	13	CASSGGGNQPQHF	TGTGCCAGCAGCGGTGGAGGAAATCAGCCCCAGCATTTT
TRBV27	TRBJ2-1	NA	TRBD1	12	CASRTGGDEQFF	TGTGCCAGCCGAACAGGGGGCGATGAGCAGTTCTTC
TRBV5-4	TRBJ1-5	NA	NA	16	CASSRDNRRSNQPQHF	TGTGCCAGCAGCCGCGACAACAGACGTAGCAATCAGCCCCAGCATTTT
TRBV7-9	TRBJ2-2	NA	NA	13	CASSGTVTGELFF	TGTGCCAGCAGCGGTACAGTCACCGGGGAGCTGTTTTTT
TRBV12-3/TRBV12-4	TRBJ2-3	NA	NA	12	CASSYTTDTQYF	TGTGCCAGCAGTTACACCACAGATACGCAGTATTTT
TRBV5-1	TRBJ1-2	once	NA	15	CASSKYGITNYGYTF	TGCGCCAGCAGCAAGTACGGTATTACTAACTATGGCTACACCTTC
TRBV11-2	TRBJ2-2	NA	NA	12	CASSPGGGELFF	TGTGCCAGCAGCCCCGGAGGGGGGGAGCTGTTTTTT
TRBV7-2	TRBJ2-7	NA	NA	17	CASSSYLPTPEEYEQYF	TGTGCCAGCAGCTCCTACCTCCCGACACCCGAAGAATACGAGCAGTACTTC
TRBV27	TRBJ1-5	NA	TRBD1	15	CASSLGTGGDQPQHF	TGTGCCAGCAGTTTAGGGACAGGGGGCGATCAGCCCCAGCATTTT
TRBV3-1/TRBV3-2	TRBJ2-3	NA	TRBD2	15	CASSHIAGTTDTQYF	TGTGCCAGCAGCCATATAGCGGGGACCACAGATACGCAGTATTTT
TRBV19	TRBJ1-5	NA	TRBD1	12	CASQGASQPQHF	TGTGCCAGTCAGGGGGCATCTCAGCCCCAGCATTTT
TRBV25-1	TRBJ1-1	NA	NA	16	CASSEDFRGYNTEAFF	TGTGCCAGCAGTGAGGATTTTAGGGGGTATAACACTGAAGCTTTCTTT
TRBV5-1	TRBJ2-6	once	TRBD1	18	CASSFKDRTGTGANVLTF	TGCGCCAGCAGCTTCAAAGACCGGACAGGGACTGGGGCCAACGTCCTGACTTTC
TRBV6-5	TRBJ2-1	NA	NA	15	CASRTMGEDYNEQFF	TGTGCCAGCAGGACGATGGGTGAGGACTACAATGAGCAGTTCTTC
TRBV10-1	TRBJ1-1	NA	TRBD1	13	CATTGQVNTEAFF	TGCGCCACCACCGGACAGGTTAACACTGAAGCTTTCTTT
TRBV10-2	TRBJ1-1	NA	TRBD1	15	CASSPTGGRYTEAFF	TGCGCCAGCAGCCCGACAGGGGGCAGGTACACTGAAGCTTTCTTT
TRBV29-1	TRBJ2-5	once	TRBD2	15	CSVEDIAGTQETQYF	TGCAGCGTTGAAGATATAGCGGGGACACAAGAGACCCAGTACTTC
TRBV3-1/TRBV3-2	TRBJ2-7	NA	TRBD1	17	CASSQGTGGHFGYEQYF	TGTGCCAGCAGCCAAGGGACAGGGGGTCACTTTGGATACGAGCAGTACTTC
TRBV7-9	TRBJ1-1	NA	NA	16	CASSLGFVTDHTEAFF	TGTGCCAGCAGCTTAGGCTTTGTGACAGACCACACTGAAGCTTTCTTT
TRBV3-1/TRBV3-2	TRBJ2-3	NA	NA	15	CASSPRRGAADTQYF	TGTGCCAGCAGTCCTCGCCGGGGGGCAGCAGATACGCAGTATTTT
TRBV5-8	TRBJ2-5	NA	TRBD2	15	CASSHSGGTRETQYF	TGTGCCAGCAGCCACAGCGGGGGGACTCGGGAGACCCAGTACTTC
TRBV28	TRBJ2-7	few	TRBD2	18	CASSFPKPSGGAFYEQYF	TGTGCCAGCAGTTTCCCCAAGCCTAGCGGGGGGGCCTTCTACGAGCAGTACTTC
TRBV27	TRBJ1-5	NA	TRBD1	20	CASSPQQGKPWRPNNQPQHF	TGTGCCAGCAGTCCCCAACAGGGGAAACCGTGGAGGCCGAACAATCAGCCCCAGCATTTT
TRBV6-5	TRBJ1-1	NA	NA	14	CASSSPARNREAFF	TGTGCCAGCAGTTCCCCCGCCAGAAACCGTGAAGCTTTCTTT
TRBV7-9	TRBJ1-6	NA	NA	13	CASKKDRSSPLHF	TGTGCCAGCAAGAAAGACCGGAGTTCACCCCTCCACTTT
TRBV6-5	TRBJ1-1	NA	NA	15	CASSYSERGNTEAFF	TGTGCCAGCAGTTACTCCGAGCGGGGGAACACTGAAGCTTTCTTT
TRBV19	TRBJ1-2	NA	TRBD1	14	CASSSHRGSGGYTF	TGTGCCAGTAGTAGCCACAGGGGATCAGGCGGCTACACCTTC
TRBV19	TRBJ1-4	NA	NA	14	CASSSKGANEKLFF	TGTGCCAGTAGCTCCAAGGGAGCTAATGAAAAACTGTTTTTT
TRBV27	TRBJ1-1	few	NA	14	CASSQLDGDTEAFF	TGTGCCAGCAGTCAACTTGACGGGGACACTGAAGCTTTCTTT
TRBV12-3/TRBV12-4	TRBJ2-1	NA	NA	13	CASSLYKHNEQFF	TGTGCCAGCAGTTTGTACAAACACAATGAGCAGTTCTTC
TRBV5-1	TRBJ2-1	NA	TRBD1	16	CASSSDRGFLYNEQFF	TGCGCCAGCAGCTCGGACAGGGGATTCTTGTACAATGAGCAGTTCTTC
TRBV5-8	TRBJ1-1	NA	NA	17	CASSYPESQARNTEAFF	TGTGCCAGCAGCTATCCAGAGAGCCAGGCTCGGAACACTGAAGCTTTCTTT
TRBV7-9	TRBJ2-3	NA	NA	13	CASSFRQTDTQYF	TGTGCCAGCAGCTTCAGGCAGACAGATACGCAGTATTTT
TRBV7-2	TRBJ1-1	NA	TRBD1	13	CASSLQGQLEAFF	TGTGCCAGCAGTCTACAGGGACAGCTTGAAGCTTTCTTT